This TCR beta chain was recovered during a study of control samples from healthy donors and cancer patients. Trimming took 5 bases from V and 6 from J; bases not matched to a gene: 9. Germline V CDR1 and CDR2: MNHEY, SVGEGT. This CDR3 is built from 14 residues. Data came from immunoSEQ multiplex PCR; TCRdb stores just in-frame clones and leaves some out. Among roughly 45,000 clones listed, just over 90% were seen once. The sequencing sample was made of PBMCs. This clonotype was sampled from a man aged 30 to 39 with colorectal cancer. This chain joins TRBV6-2 or TRBV6-3 and TRBJ2-7, with 8 bases matching TRBD2. The CDR3 bases are TGTGCCAGCAGTCAAGCGGGGGCCCTACTCGAGCAGTACTTC. Its translation: CASSQAGALLEQYF.